This entry lists 11 T cell receptor beta chains sequenced from one sample in a study of blood T cells in healthy people across ages. Through a sample-barcoded 5' primer and a J-beta primer mix, a second PCR was run for roughly 6 to 11 cycles. One entry per CDR3 protein, called by TCRdb with MiXCR from the 5' RACE reads. The profile shows some 700,000 distinct CDR3 sequences, 40% to 45% of them singletons. Sequencing used blood. The receptors come from a woman in her sixties in good health.

This clonotype has a handful of counts. The genes are TRBV2 and TRBJ2-1; 7 bases are shared with TRBD2. This CDR3 spans 15 amino acids. V shed 2 bases and J 5 bases; nucleotides not matched to a gene: 6. CDR1 and CDR2 (germline): SNHLY, FYNNEI. CDR3 bases: TGTGCCAGCAGTGAAAGCGGGGACTATAACAATGAGCAGTTCTTC. It translates to CASSESGDYNNEQFF.

The chain joins TRBV4-1 to TRBJ2-7; D unresolved. V gave up 4 bases and J gave up 4 bases, with 17 bases separating them. The germline CDR1 and CDR2 sequences are MGHRA and YSYEKL. CDR3 size: 15 residues. CDR3 coding DNA: TGCGCCAGCAGCCCAAGTCAGGTGGCGCGATACGAGCAGTACTTC. This translates into CASSPSQVARYEQYF.

This sequence joins TRBV2 and TRBJ1-4; D might be TRBD1 (5 bases). Germline loops: CDR1 SNHLY, CDR2 FYNNEI. The CDR3 spans 16 residues. Trimming shortened V by 6 bases and J by 2 bases, and 16 bases separated the two germline ends. In DNA, the CDR3 is TGTGCCAGCAGGGCCCTGGGGTCAGGGACTAATGAAAAACTGTTTTTT. This translates into CASRALGSGTNEKLFF.

This clonotype was found a few times. One end of the junction is discordant with germline, which a read error may explain. The gene calls are TRBV7-7 and TRBJ2-7, with 8 bases that match TRBD1. The germline gives CDR1 SSHAT, CDR2 FNYEAQ (reference sequence). The CDR3 spans 15 residues. The CDR3 is CASSLGQGPSYEQYF. DNA of the CDR3: TGTGCTAGCAGCTTAGGACAGGGTCCCTCCTACGAGCAGTACTTC.

Concerning this clonotype: The junction differs from germline at one of its ends, possibly a read error. V gene TRBV7-2 combines with J gene TRBJ2-7; 10 nucleotides match TRBD1. The CDR3 sequence is 15 residues long. In germline, CDR1 is SGHTA, CDR2 FQGNSA. The DNA for the CDR3 is TGTGCCAGCGGCTTATGGGGACAGGGGAGCTACGAGCAGTACTTC. This codes for CASGLWGQGSYEQYF.

The table lists this clonotype with a few counts. The chain has TRBV12-3 or TRBV12-4 and TRBJ2-7; D not resolved. This CDR3 is 14 amino acids long. V lost 1 base and J lost 0, with 7 bases in between. CDR3 sequence reads: CASSLEGVSYEQYF. In nucleotides, the CDR3 is TGTGCCAGCAGTTTAGAAGGTGTCTCCTACGAGCAGTACTTC.

With respect to this clonotype: This may be a read error, as it is one base from a much larger clone. The chain is built from TRBV20-1 and TRBJ2-3; the D gene is possibly TRBD2 (6 bases). The ends were cut back, 3 bases at V and 9 bases at J, with 22 bases in the middle. The germline CDR1 and CDR2 sequences are DFQATT and SNEGSKA (reference sequence). There are 15 residues in the CDR3. The CDR3 reads CSASRRDDSLETQYF. The CDR3, as DNA: TGCAGTGCTAGTAGGCGGGACGACTCTCTTGAGACGCAGTATTTT.

This clonotype was seen a few times. This rearrangement joins TRBV20-1 to TRBJ2-7, with a possible D match to TRBD2 (6 bases). Germline-derived CDR1 and CDR2 are DFQATT and SNEGSKA (reference sequence). Trimming removed 0 bases at V and 1 base at J, with 13 bases between. This CDR3 has 15 residues. The CDR3 protein is CSARERVAESYEQYF. CDR3 in DNA: TGCAGTGCTAGAGAACGGGTAGCGGAATCCTACGAGCAGTACTTC.

The V and J genes are TRBV7-2 and TRBJ2-5, with 10 bases identical to TRBD2. This CDR3 region has 14 residues. V was pared by 5 bases and J by 5 bases, with 5 bases of the junction left unmatched. CDR1 and CDR2 from the germline V gene are SGHTA and FQGNSA. The CDR3 region is CASSTSGRVETQYF. The DNA of the CDR3 is TGTGCCAGCAGCACCAGCGGGAGGGTGGAGACCCAGTACTTC.

At least ten counts were recorded for this clonotype. This chain connects TRBV7-3 to TRBJ1-2; D gene uncertain. This CDR3 has 13 amino acids. V was pared by 1 base and J by 0 bases, with 3 bases between. The germline gives CDR1 SGHTA, CDR2 FQGTGA. The CDR3, as DNA: TGTGCCAGCAGCTTAAAGGCTAACTATGGCTACACCTTC. Protein: CASSLKANYGYTF. Combining the CDR3 with reference TRBV7-3 and TRBJ1-2 gives the whole variable domain GAGVSQTPSNKVTEKGKYVELRCDPISGHTALYWYRQSLGQGPEFLIYFQGTGAADDSGLPNDRFFAVRPEGSVSTLKIQRTERGDSAVYLCASSLKANYGYTFGSGTRLTVV.

The V gene is TRBV12-3 or TRBV12-4, the J gene TRBJ2-7; D remains unclear. The CDR3 loop spans 10 amino acids. The V end was cut by 6 bases, the J end by 9 bases, with 9 bases between. This chain's CDR3 is CASSILGQYF. The CDR3 bases are TGTGCCAGCAGCATTTTAGGGCAGTACTTC.